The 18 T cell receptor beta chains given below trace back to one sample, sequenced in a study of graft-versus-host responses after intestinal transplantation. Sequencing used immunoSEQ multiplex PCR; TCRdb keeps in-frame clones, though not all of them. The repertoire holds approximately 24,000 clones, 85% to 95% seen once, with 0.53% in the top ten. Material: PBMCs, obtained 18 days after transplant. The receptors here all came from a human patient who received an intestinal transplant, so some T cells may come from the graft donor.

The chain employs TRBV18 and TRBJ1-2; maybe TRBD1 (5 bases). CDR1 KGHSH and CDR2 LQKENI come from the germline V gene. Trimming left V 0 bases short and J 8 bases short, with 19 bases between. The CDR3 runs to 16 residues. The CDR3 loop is CASSPPSRGGPRGYTF. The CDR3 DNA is TGTGCCAGCTCACCACCGTCTAGGGGAGGCCCGAGGGGCTACACCTTC.

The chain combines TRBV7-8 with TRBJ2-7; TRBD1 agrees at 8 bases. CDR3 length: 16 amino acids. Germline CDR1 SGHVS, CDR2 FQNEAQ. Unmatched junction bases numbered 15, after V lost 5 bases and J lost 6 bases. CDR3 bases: TGTGCCAGCAGCCGCGGTACGGGACAGGTAGGGTTCGAGCAGTACTTC. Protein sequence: CASSRGTGQVGFEQYF.

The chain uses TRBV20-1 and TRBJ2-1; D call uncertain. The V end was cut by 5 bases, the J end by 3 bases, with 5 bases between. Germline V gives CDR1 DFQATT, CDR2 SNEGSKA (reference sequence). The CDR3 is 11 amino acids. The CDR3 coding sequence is TGCAGTGCTCCTAACTACAATGAGCAGTTCTTC. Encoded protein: CSAPNYNEQFF.

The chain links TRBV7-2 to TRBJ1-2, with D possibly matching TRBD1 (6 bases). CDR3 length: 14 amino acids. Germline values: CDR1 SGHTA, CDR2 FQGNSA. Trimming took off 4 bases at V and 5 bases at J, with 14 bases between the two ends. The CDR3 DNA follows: TGTGCCAGCAGCTCACAGGGTCTGGGGTATGGCTACACCTTC. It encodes CASSSQGLGYGYTF. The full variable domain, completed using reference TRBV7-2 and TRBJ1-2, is GAGVSQSPSNKVTEKGKDVELRCDPISGHTALYWYRQSLGQGLEFLIYFQGNSAPDKSGLPSDRFSAERTGGSVSTLTIQRTQQEDSAVYLCASSSQGLGYGYTFGSGTRLTVV.

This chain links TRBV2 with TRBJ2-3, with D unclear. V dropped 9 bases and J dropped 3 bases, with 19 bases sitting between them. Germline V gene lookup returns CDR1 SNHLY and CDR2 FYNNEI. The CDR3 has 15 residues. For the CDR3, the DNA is TGTGCCAGTACCCCCGACCCAGTGGGGACAGATACGCAGTATTTT. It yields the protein CASTPDPVGTDTQYF.

The CDR3 reads CASSAREGYQETQYF. CDR3 bases: TGTGCCAGCAGCGCTCGGGAGGGGTACCAAGAGACCCAGTACTTC. This rearrangement joins TRBV9 to TRBJ2-5; 8 bases map to TRBD2. Germline V lookup: CDR1 SGDLS, CDR2 YYNGEE. V lost 3 bases to trimming and J lost 0 bases; unmatched junction nucleotides: 4. The CDR3 contains 15 residues.

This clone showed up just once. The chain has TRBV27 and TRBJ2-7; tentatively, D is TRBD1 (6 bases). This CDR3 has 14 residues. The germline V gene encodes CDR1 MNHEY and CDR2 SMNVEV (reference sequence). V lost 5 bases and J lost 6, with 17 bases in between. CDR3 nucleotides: TGTGCCAGCAGTCTAACCCCTCAGGGGCCCGAGCAGTACTTC. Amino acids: CASSLTPQGPEQYF.

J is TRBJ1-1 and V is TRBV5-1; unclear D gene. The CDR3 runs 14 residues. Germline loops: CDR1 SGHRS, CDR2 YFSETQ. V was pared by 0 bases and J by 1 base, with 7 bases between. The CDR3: CASSLATKNTEAFF. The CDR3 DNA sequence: TGCGCCAGCAGCTTGGCCACAAAGAACACTGAAGCTTTCTTT.

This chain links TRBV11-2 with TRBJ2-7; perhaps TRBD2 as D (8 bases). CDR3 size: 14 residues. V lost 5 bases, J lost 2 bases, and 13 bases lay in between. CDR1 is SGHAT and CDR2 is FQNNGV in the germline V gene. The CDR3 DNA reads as TGTGCCAGCAGCCCGGGGGGGACAGCCTACGAGCAGTACTTC. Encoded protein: CASSPGGTAYEQYF.

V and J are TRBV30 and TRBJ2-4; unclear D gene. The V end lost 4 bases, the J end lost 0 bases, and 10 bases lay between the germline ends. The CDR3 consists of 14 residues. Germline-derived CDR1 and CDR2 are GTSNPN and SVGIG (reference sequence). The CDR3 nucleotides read TGTGCCTGGAATACACCCGTAGCCAAAAACATTCAGTACTTC. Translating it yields CAWNTPVAKNIQYF.

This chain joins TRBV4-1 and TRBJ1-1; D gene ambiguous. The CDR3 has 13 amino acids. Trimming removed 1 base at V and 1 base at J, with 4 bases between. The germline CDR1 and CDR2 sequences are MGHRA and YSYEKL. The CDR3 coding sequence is TGCGCCAGCAGCCAAGTACGGAACACTGAAGCTTTCTTT. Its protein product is CASSQVRNTEAFF.

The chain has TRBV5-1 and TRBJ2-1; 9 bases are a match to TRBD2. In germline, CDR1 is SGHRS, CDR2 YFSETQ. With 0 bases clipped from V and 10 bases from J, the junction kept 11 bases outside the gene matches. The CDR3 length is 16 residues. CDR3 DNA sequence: TGCGCCAGCAGCTTGGGGTCTGGCGGGGGGGCGATAGAGCAGTTCTTC. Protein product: CASSLGSGGGAIEQFF.

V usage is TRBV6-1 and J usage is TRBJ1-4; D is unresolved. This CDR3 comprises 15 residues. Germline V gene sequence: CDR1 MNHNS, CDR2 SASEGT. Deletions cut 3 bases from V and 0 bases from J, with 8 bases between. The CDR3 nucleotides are TGTGCCAGCAGTGATGTCGACGCAACTAATGAAAAACTGTTTTTT. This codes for CASSDVDATNEKLFF.

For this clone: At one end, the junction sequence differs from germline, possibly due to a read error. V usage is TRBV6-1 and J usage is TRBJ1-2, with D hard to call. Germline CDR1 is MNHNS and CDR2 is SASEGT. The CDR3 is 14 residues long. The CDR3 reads CASSEIRNNDGYTF. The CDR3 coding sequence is TGTGCCAGCAGTGAAATAAGGAATAACGATGGCTACACCTTC.

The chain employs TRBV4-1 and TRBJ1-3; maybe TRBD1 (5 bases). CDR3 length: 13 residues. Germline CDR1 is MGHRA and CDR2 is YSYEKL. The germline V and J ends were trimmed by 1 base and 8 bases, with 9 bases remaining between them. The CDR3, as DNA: TGCGCCAGCAGCCAAGGGGACGGGGACACCATATATTTT. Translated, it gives CASSQGDGDTIYF.

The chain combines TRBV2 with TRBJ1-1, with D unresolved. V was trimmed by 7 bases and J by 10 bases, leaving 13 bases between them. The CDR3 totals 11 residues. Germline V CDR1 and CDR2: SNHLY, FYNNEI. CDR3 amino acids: CASMSSPGAFF. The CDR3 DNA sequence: TGTGCCAGCATGAGCTCCCCTGGAGCTTTCTTT.

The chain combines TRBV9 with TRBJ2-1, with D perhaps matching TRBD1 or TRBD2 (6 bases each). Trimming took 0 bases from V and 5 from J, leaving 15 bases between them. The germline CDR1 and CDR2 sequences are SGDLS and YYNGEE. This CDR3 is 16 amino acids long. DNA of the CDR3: TGTGCCAGCAGCGTAGCGCAGGGGACTCAAAACAATGAGCAGTTCTTC. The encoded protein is CASSVAQGTQNNEQFF. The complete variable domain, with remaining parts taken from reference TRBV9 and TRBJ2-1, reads DSGVTQTPKHLITATGQRVTLRCSPRSGDLSVYWYQQSLDQGLQFLIQYYNGEERAKGNILERFSAQQFPDLHSELNLSSLELGDSALYFCASSVAQGTQNNEQFFGPGTRLTVL.

CDR3 amino acids: CASRVRGTPNTGELFF. The CDR3 nucleotides are TGTGCCAGCAGGGTCAGGGGAACCCCGAACACCGGGGAGCTGTTTTTT. This chain joins TRBV27 and TRBJ2-2, with D perhaps matching TRBD1 (6 bases). The length of the CDR3 is 16 residues. From germline, CDR1 is MNHEY and CDR2 SMNVEV (reference sequence). Trimming left V 6 bases short and J 0 bases short, with 14 bases between.